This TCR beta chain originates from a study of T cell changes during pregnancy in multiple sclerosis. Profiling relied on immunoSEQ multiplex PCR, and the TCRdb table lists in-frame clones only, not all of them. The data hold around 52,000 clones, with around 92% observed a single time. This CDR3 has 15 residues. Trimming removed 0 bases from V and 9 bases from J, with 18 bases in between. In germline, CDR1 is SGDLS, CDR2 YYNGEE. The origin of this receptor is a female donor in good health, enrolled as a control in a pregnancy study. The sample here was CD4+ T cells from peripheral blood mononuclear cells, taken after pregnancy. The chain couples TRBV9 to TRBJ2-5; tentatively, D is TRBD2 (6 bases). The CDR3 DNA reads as TGTGCCAGCAGCGTAGTTGGGACTCCCGCTTCCCCCCAGTACTTC. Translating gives CASSVVGTPASPQYF.